This TCR beta chain was sequenced for a study of Graves' ophthalmopathy and Graves' hyperthyroidism. Germline V lookup: CDR1 SGHRS, CDR2 YFSETQ. The ends were cut back, 4 bases at V and 8 bases at J, with 21 bases in the middle. The CDR3 spans 15 residues. RNA transcripts provided the template for amplifying TCR beta CDR3 regions. Second-round multiplex PCR followed a first-round RT-PCR using HTBI primers. TCRdb processed the multiplex PCR reads anew with MiXCR; each CDR3 protein has one entry. The repertoire consists of approximately 460,000 distinct CDR3 sequences, with roughly 14% occurring once and the leading ten covering roughly 10%. This clonotype was counted ten times or more.

Sequenced material: blood. This rearrangement joins TRBV5-1 to TRBJ1-1; D is uncertain. This sequence originates from a woman aged 30 to 39 with Graves' ophthalmopathy. CDR3 loop: CASSAPGQIGEEAFF. In nucleotides, the CDR3 is TGCGCCAGCAGCGCCCCAGGTCAGATCGGCGAGGAAGCTTTCTTT.